This T cell receptor (beta chain) is drawn from a study of CD8+CD57+ T cells in acquired aplastic anemia. Study-wide background: 3 to 3.5 ug was the average amount of DNA from sorted CD4+ and CD8+ cells. Study observations and caveats: Patients and controls turned out to have approximately 29 CD8+ CDR3 sequences in common. With respect to CD8+ Simpson's diversity, patients and controls did not differ significantly.

Patients who underwent sequencing had shown CD8+CD57+ cell expansion by flow cytometry. Patients were therapy-naive when their blood was sampled. Details on this clonotype: Its antigen is not known.

V lost 7 bases, J lost 6 bases, and 9 bases stayed unmatched. The CDR3 loop spans 15 amino acids. Germline CDR1 and CDR2: DFQATT and SNEGSKA (reference sequence). Genomic DNA served as template for TCR beta VDJ and CDR3 profiling. TCRdb re-analysed the reads in MiXCR, keeping a single row per CDR3 protein. The sample gives some 140,000 distinct CDR3 sequences, about 50% of which show up once; about 12% is in the top ten. The receptor was isolated from a human donor with aplastic anemia. The specimen was sorted CD4+, CD8+, or CD8+CD57+ T cells (not recorded which) from PBMCs. This rearrangement joins TRBV20-1 to TRBJ2-3; the match to TRBD2 covers 14 bases. The CDR3: CSVGGTSGSLDTQYF. The CDR3 nucleotides are TGCAGTGTCGGCGGGACTAGCGGGAGTTTGGATACGCAGTATTTT.